The 13 T cell receptor beta chains given below trace back to one sample, sequenced in a study of cytomegalovirus exposure and HLA in healthy donors. Both 60 Vbeta primers and 13 Jbeta primers went into the PCR. Sequencing used immunoSEQ multiplex PCR; TCRdb keeps in-frame clones, though not all of them. The table shows around 140,000 clones, with 82% occurring only once. Sequencing was performed on PBMCs. The source of these receptors is a woman between 45 and 65 years old in good health and CMV-seropositive.

V is TRBV20-1 and J is TRBJ1-1; D unclear. Germline lookup yields CDR1 DFQATT and CDR2 SNEGSKA (reference sequence). CDR3 length equals 10 residues. Deletions cut 3 bases from V and 3 bases from J, with 2 bases between. DNA of the CDR3: TGCAGTGCTAGCTACACTGAAGCTTTCTTT. Its translation: CSASYTEAFF.

This chain joins TRBV9 and TRBJ2-2, with 14 bases that match TRBD2. The CDR3 extends over 17 amino acids. After removal of 3 bases from V and 5 bases from J, the junction contained 6 bases not matched to a gene. Germline V CDR1 and CDR2: SGDLS, YYNGEE. The DNA of the CDR3 is TGTGCCAGCAGCGCACAGACTAGCGGGGGGGGGACCGGGGAGCTGTTTTTT. Translated, it gives CASSAQTSGGGTGELFF. Together with reference TRBV9 and TRBJ2-2, the CDR3 gives the full variable domain: DSGVTQTPKHLITATGQRVTLRCSPRSGDLSVYWYQQSLDQGLQFLIQYYNGEERAKGNILERFSAQQFPDLHSELNLSSLELGDSALYFCASSAQTSGGGTGELFFGEGSRLTVL.

V usage is TRBV6-1 and J usage is TRBJ2-7, with D possibly TRBD1 on 7 matching bases. CDR1 MNHNS and CDR2 SASEGT come from the germline V gene. Between the trimmed V and J ends, which lost 7 bases and 3 bases, there was a span of 19 bases. This CDR3 region has 15 residues. The CDR3: CASNPGGSVYYEQYF. The CDR3 nucleotides are TGTGCCAGCAACCCAGGGGGGTCTGTATACTACGAGCAGTACTTC.

V gene TRBV7-8 combines with J gene TRBJ1-2, with 10 bases lining up with TRBD1. The CDR3 loop spans 13 amino acids. V was pared by 5 bases and J by 8 bases, with 5 bases of the junction left unmatched. The germline V gene encodes CDR1 SGHVS and CDR2 FQNEAQ. CDR3 loop: CASSPRTGGGYTF. For the CDR3, the DNA is TGTGCCAGCAGCCCCCGGACAGGGGGAGGCTACACCTTC.

The J gene is TRBJ2-7, the V gene TRBV6-1; 8 nucleotides line up with TRBD1. The CDR3 loop spans 15 amino acids. CDR1 and CDR2 from the germline V gene are MNHNS and SASEGT. Trimming took 6 bases from V and 4 from J; bases not matched to a gene: 11. CDR3 loop: CASRPATGAGYEQYF. The CDR3 nucleotides are TGTGCCAGCAGGCCGGCGACAGGGGCTGGATACGAGCAGTACTTC.

The rearrangement uses TRBV11-1 and TRBJ2-1; TRBD2 matches at 10 bases. This CDR3 comprises 15 residues. The V and J ends lost 4 bases and 8 bases, in that order; junction bases with no gene match: 8. The V gene's germline CDR1 is SGHAT and CDR2 FQDESV (reference sequence). This CDR3 reads CASSSKRGGRDEQFF. In DNA, the CDR3 is TGTGCCAGCAGCTCAAAGCGGGGGGGGAGGGATGAGCAGTTCTTC.

CDR3 amino acids: CASSLQGSDTEAFF. CDR3 in DNA: TGTGCCAGCAGCCTACAGGGTTCGGACACTGAAGCTTTCTTT. The V gene is TRBV7-9, the J gene TRBJ1-1, with D maybe TRBD1 (6 bases). CDR3 length: 14 amino acids. Trimming cost V 5 bases and J 3 bases, with 13 bases left between them. Germline V gives CDR1 SEHNR, CDR2 FQNEAQ (reference sequence).

The chain is built from TRBV19 and TRBJ1-2, with unresolved D. The V gene's germline CDR1 is LNHDA and CDR2 SQIVND (reference sequence). The CDR3 loop spans 13 amino acids. V dropped 4 bases and J dropped 8 bases, with 14 bases sitting between them. Here the CDR3 reads CASSTSRQRGYTF. In DNA, the CDR3 is TGTGCCAGTAGTACCTCTCGACAAAGGGGCTACACCTTC.

This clone was detected only once. The junction differs from germline at one of its ends, possibly a read error. Here the CDR3 reads CSSSPHPPTGVYEQYF. Written as DNA, the CDR3 is TGTTCCAGCAGCCCCCACCCCCCGACAGGCGTCTACGAGCAGTACTTC. The chain links TRBV7-9 to TRBJ2-7; a weak D match, TRBD1 (6 bases). The CDR3 runs 16 residues. Germline values: CDR1 SEHNR, CDR2 FQNEAQ (reference sequence). The variable domain in full, completed from reference TRBV7-9 and TRBJ2-7, reads DTGVSQNPRHKITKRGQNVTFRCDPISEHNRLYWYRQTLGQGPEFLTYFQNEAQLEKSRLLSDRFSAERPKGSFSTLEIQRTEQGDSAMYLCSSSPHPPTGVYEQYFGPGTRLTVT.

V gene TRBV27 combines with J gene TRBJ2-2; 7 bases fit TRBD1. The CDR3 has 17 amino acids. The germline V gene has CDR1 MNHEY and CDR2 SMNVEV (reference sequence). The V and J ends lost 7 bases and 1 base, in that order; junction bases with no gene match: 12. CDR3 sequence reads: CASTNKVGTVNTGELFF. CDR3 nucleotides: TGTGCCAGCACCAATAAAGTCGGGACAGTGAACACCGGGGAGCTGTTTTTT.

V and J are TRBV6-5 and TRBJ2-7; the D gene is possibly TRBD2 (6 bases). Germline loops: CDR1 MNHEY, CDR2 SVGAGI. This CDR3 is built from 15 residues. V was shortened by 2 bases and J by 5 bases, with 16 bases between the two germline ends. In nucleotides, the CDR3 is TGTGCCAGCAGTTACAGGGGAGGCCCTCGGGACGAGCAGTACTTC. This sequence encodes CASSYRGGPRDEQYF.

The chain combines TRBV5-1 with TRBJ2-1; the match to TRBD1 covers 8 bases. Germline V gene lookup returns CDR1 SGHRS and CDR2 YFSETQ. This CDR3 contains 17 residues. Trimming took 4 bases from V and 7 from J; bases not matched to a gene: 16. The CDR3 protein is CASSTELQGARINEQFF. CDR3 coding DNA: TGCGCCAGCAGCACCGAACTTCAGGGGGCTAGAATAAATGAGCAGTTCTTC.

V and J are TRBV18 and TRBJ1-4; D is possibly TRBD1 (6 bases). The CDR3 sequence is 17 residues long. Per germline, CDR1 KGHSH and CDR2 LQKENI. Trimming removed 3 bases at V and 4 bases at J, with 18 bases between. The CDR3 nucleotides read TGTGCCAGCTCACCTAGGAGCTTCCAGGGGAATAATGAAAAACTGTTTTTT. Translated: CASSPRSFQGNNEKLFF.